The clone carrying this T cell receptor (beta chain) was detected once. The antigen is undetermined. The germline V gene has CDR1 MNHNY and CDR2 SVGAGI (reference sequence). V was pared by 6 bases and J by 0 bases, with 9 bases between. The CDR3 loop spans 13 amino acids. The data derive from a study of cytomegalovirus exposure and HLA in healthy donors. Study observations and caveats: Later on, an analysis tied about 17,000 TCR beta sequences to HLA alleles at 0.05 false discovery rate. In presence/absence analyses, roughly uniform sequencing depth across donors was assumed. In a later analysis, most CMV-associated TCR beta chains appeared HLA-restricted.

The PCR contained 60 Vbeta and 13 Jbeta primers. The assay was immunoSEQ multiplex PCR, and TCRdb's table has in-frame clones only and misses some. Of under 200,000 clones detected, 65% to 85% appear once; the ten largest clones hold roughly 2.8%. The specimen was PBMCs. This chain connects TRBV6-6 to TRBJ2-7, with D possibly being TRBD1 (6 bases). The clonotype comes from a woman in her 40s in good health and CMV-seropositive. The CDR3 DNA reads TGTGCCAGCAGAGGACAGAGCTCCTACGAGCAGTACTTC. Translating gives CASRGQSSYEQYF.